The clone carrying this T cell receptor (beta chain) was counted only a few times. Methods used by the authors: Reference gene primer amplification yielded estimated nucleated cell counts. Measured with immunoSEQ multiplex PCR; TCRdb has only the in-frame clones, and not every one. That table furnishes V, J and clone size, whereas the DNA furnished D and trimming. The sample contains about 380,000 clones, roughly 84% of which appear only once. The data belong to a study of blood T cell repertoires in COVID-19. Whole-study context: The origin of the acute and convalescent COVID-19 samples was the United States, Italy and Spain.

All recovered Cohort 3 donors got two negative PCRs, got clearance, or saw symptom resolution. The sequence was collected from a woman aged 30 to 39 who had recovered from COVID-19. Sequencing was carried out using PBMCs or T cells enriched from blood (not recorded which).

The chain's CDR3 is CASSSRTGSYGYTF. CDR3 DNA sequence: TGTGCCAGCAGCTCCAGGACAGGGTCCTATGGCTACACCTTC. This chain connects TRBV7-2 to TRBJ1-2; 8 bases match TRBD1. Losses at the gene ends were 4 bases for V and 4 bases for J; bases not matched to a gene: 5. The CDR3 spans 14 residues. Germline V gene lookup returns CDR1 SGHTA and CDR2 FQGNSA. Complete variable domain (other parts from reference TRBV7-2 and TRBJ1-2): GAGVSQSPSNKVTEKGKDVELRCDPISGHTALYWYRQSLGQGLEFLIYFQGNSAPDKSGLPSDRFSAERTGGSVSTLTIQRTQQEDSAVYLCASSSRTGSYGYTFGSGTRLTVV.